These 3 T cell receptor beta chains were all obtained from the same sample, sequenced in a study of T cells after yellow fever vaccination. From the 5' RACE reads, TCRdb called clonotypes with MiXCR, one entry per CDR3 protein. The sample yields some 160,000 distinct CDR3 sequences, less than 9% seen once. The sample consisted of CD4+ T cells sorted from PBMCs, taken less than 6 days after the first yellow fever vaccination. Every receptor here comes from a man aged 18 to 30 who received the YFV17D yellow fever vaccine.

This clonotype was seen at least ten times. The chain combines TRBV20-1 with TRBJ2-2, with 10 positions matching TRBD2. Losses at the gene ends were 6 bases for V and 5 bases for J; bases not matched to a gene: 9. The CDR3 is made up of 15 amino acids. Germline V CDR1 and CDR2: DFQATT, SNEGSKA (reference sequence). Here the CDR3 DNA reads TGCAGTGCCTCTAGCGGGGGTGAACTTACCGGGGAGCTGTTTTTT. This translates into CSASSGGELTGELFF.

The chain uses TRBV6-2 or TRBV6-3 and TRBJ2-1; the match to TRBD2 covers 9 bases. After removal of 5 bases from V and 5 bases from J, the junction contained 7 bases not matched to a gene. CDR3 size: 15 residues. Germline values: CDR1 MNHEY, CDR2 SVGEGT. The DNA of the CDR3 is TGTGCCAGCAGTCCCCTAGCGGGGAATAACAATGAGCAGTTCTTC. This encodes CASSPLAGNNNEQFF.

The J gene is TRBJ1-4, the V gene TRBV18; D call uncertain. Trimming removed 5 bases from V and 0 bases from J, with 19 bases in between. The germline V gene encodes CDR1 KGHSH and CDR2 LQKENI. This CDR3 has 18 residues. CDR3 coding DNA: TGTGCCAGCTCAACGATCCCGGATAGTTCTGCAACTAATGAAAAACTGTTTTTT. Its translation is CASSTIPDSSATNEKLFF.